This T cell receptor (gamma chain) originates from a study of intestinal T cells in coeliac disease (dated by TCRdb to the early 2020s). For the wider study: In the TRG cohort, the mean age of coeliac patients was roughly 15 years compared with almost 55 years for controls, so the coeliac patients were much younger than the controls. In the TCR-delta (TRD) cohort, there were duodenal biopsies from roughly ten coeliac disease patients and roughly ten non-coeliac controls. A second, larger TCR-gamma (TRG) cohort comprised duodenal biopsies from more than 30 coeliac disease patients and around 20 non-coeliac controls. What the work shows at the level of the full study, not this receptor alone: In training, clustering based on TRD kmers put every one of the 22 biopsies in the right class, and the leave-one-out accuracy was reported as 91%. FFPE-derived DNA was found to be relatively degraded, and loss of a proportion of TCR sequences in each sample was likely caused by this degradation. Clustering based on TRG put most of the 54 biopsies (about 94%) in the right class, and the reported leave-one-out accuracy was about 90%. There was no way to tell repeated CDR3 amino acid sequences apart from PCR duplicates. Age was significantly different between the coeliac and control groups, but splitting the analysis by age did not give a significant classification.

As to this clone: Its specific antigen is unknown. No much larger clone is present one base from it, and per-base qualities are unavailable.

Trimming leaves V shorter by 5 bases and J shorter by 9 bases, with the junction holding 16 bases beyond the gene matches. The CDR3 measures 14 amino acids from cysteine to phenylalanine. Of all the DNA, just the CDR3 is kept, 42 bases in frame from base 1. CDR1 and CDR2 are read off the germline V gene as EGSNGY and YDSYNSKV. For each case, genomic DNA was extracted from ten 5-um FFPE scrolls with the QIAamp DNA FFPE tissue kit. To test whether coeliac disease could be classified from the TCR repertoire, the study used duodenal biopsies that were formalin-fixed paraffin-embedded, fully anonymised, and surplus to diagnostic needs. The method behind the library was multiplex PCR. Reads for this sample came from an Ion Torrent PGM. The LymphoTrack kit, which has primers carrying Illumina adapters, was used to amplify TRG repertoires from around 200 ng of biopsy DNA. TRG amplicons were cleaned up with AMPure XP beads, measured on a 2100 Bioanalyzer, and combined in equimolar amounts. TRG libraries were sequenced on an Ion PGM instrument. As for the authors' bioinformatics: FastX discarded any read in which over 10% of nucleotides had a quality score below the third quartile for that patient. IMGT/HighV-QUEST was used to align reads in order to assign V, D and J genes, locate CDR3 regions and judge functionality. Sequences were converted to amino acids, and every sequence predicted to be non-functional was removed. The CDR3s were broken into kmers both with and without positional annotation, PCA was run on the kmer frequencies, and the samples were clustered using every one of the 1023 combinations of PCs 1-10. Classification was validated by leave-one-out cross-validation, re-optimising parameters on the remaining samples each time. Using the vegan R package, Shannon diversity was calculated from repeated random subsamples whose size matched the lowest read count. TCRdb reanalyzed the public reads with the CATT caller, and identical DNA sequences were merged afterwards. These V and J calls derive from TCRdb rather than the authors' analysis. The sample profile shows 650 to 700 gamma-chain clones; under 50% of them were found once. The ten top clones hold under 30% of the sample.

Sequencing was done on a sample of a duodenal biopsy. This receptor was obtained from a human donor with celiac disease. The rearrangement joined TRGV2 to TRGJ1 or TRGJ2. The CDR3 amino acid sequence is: CATWGRAPPLKKLF. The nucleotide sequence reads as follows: TGTGCCACCTGGGGACGGGCCCCCCCCCTTAAGAAACTCTTT.